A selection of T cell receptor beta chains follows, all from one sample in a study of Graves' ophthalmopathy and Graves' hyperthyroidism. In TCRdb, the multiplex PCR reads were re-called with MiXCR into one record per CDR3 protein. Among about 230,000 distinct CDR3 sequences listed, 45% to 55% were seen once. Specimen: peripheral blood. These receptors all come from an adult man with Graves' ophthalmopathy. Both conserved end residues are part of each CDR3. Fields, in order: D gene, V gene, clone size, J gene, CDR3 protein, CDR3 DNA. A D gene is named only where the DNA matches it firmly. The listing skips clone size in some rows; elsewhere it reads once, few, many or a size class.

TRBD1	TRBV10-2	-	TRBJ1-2	CASRRGVQGDYGYTF	TGCGCCAGCCGACGTGGGGTGCAGGGGGACTATGGCTACACCTTC
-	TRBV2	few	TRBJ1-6	CASSEGEFRDSPLHF	TGTGCCAGCAGTGAGGGAGAGTTTAGGGATTCACCCCTCCACTTT
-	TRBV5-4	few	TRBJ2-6	CASSFGQISGANVLTF	TGTGCCAGCAGCTTTGGGCAGATCTCTGGGGCCAACGTCCTGACTTTC
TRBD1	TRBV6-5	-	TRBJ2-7	CASSYTDRGYEQYF	TGTGCCAGCAGTTATACTGACAGGGGCTACGAGCAGTACTTC
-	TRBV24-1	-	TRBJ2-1	CATSGGNNIPDEQFF	TGTGCCACCAGTGGTGGTAATAATATCCCCGATGAGCAGTTCTTC
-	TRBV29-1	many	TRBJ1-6	CSAVRSGNSPLHF	TGCAGTGCTGTACGGTCGGGGAATTCACCCCTCCACTTT
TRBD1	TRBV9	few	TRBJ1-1	CASSVHLQGITEAFF	TGTGCCAGCAGCGTACACCTACAGGGGATCACTGAAGCTTTCTTT
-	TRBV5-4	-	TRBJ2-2	CASSLAGRGTGELFF	TGTGCCAGCAGCTTGGCCGGGAGAGGTACCGGGGAGCTGTTTTTT
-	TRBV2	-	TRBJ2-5	CASIPSVQETQYF	TGTGCCAGCATCCCTAGCGTCCAAGAGACCCAGTACTTC
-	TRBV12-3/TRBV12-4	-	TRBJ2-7	CASSPLPGTRYEQYF	TGTGCCAGCAGTCCCTTACCCGGGACGCGTTACGAGCAGTACTTC
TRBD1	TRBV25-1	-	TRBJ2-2	CASSGTGGIGELFF	TGTGCCAGCAGTGGGACAGGGGGAATCGGGGAGCTGTTTTTT
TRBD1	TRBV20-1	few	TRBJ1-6	CSARGGGQPYNSPLHF	TGCAGTGCTAGAGGAGGGGGACAGCCCTATAATTCACCCCTCCACTTT
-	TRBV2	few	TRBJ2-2	CASRGATGTGELFF	TGTGCCAGCAGGGGGGCGACGGGGACCGGGGAGCTGTTTTTT
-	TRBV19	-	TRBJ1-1	CASRSRGGSTEAFF	TGTGCCAGTAGATCCAGGGGAGGTAGCACTGAAGCTTTCTTT
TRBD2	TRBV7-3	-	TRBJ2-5	CASSSGRGGETQYF	TGTGCCAGCAGCTCAGGGCGGGGAGGGGAGACCCAGTACTTC
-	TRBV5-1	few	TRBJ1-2	CASSLGREPYGYTF	TGCGCCAGCAGCTTGGGCCGGGAACCCTATGGCTACACCTTC
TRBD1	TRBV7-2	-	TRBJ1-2	CASSPGQETYGYTF	TGTGCCAGCAGCCCGGGACAGGAGACCTATGGCTACACCTTC
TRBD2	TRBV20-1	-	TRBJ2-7	CSAPLTSGGSWKQYF	TGCAGTGCCCCTCTGACTAGCGGGGGGTCTTGGAAGCAGTACTTC
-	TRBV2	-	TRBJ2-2	CASSRSVANTGELFF	TGTGCCAGCAGCCGTTCAGTTGCGAACACCGGGGAGCTGTTTTTT
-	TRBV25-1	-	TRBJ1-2	CASSLIQGGGYGYTF	TGTGCCAGCAGCTTGATACAGGGCGGGGGATATGGCTACACCTTC
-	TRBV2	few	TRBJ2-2	CASSGQFTGELFF	TGTGCCAGCAGTGGACAGTTCACCGGGGAGCTGTTTTTT
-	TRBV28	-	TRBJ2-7	CASTPHGMRVYEQYF	TGTGCCAGCACCCCCCACGGGATGAGGGTCTACGAGCAGTACTTC
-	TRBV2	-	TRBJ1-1	CASSDSTLNTEAFF	TGTGCCAGCAGTGATTCCACCTTGAACACTGAAGCTTTCTTT
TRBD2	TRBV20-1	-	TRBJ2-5	CSAREGSGAQETQYF	TGCAGTGCTAGAGAGGGTAGCGGGGCCCAAGAGACCCAGTACTTC
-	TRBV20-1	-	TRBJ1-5	CSASGQSFYQPQHF	TGCAGTGCTAGTGGACAGAGTTTTTATCAGCCCCAGCATTTT
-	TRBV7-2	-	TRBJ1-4	CASNWGLINEKLFF	TGTGCCAGCAATTGGGGTCTGATTAATGAAAAACTGTTTTTT
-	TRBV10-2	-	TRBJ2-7	CASSEIVFQGSHEQYF	TGCGCCAGCAGTGAGATCGTCTTTCAGGGGTCCCACGAGCAGTACTTC
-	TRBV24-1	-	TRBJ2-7	CATSDPRTYEQYF	TGTGCCACCAGTGATCCGCGGACCTACGAGCAGTACTTC
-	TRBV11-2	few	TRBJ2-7	CASSARPEATYEQYF	TGTGCCAGCAGCGCCCGCCCGGAAGCAACATACGAGCAGTACTTC
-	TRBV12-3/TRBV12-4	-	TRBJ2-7	CASSGPPSGYSYEQYF	TGTGCCAGCTCAGGCCCCCCCAGCGGATACTCCTACGAGCAGTACTTC
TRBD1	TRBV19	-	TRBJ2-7	CASSLRVGTGDEQYF	TGTGCCAGCAGCTTAAGAGTTGGGACAGGGGACGAGCAGTACTTC
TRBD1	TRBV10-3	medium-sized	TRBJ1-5	CAISDRVDQPQHF	TGTGCCATCAGCGACAGGGTCGATCAGCCCCAGCATTTT
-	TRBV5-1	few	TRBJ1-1	CASSRGGEAFF	TGCGCCAGCAGCAGGGGCGGGGAAGCTTTCTTT
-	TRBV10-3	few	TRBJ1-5	CASNTVILQPQHF	TGTGCCAGCAATACCGTCATTCTCCAGCCCCAGCATTTT
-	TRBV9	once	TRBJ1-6	CASSAMSDNSPLHF	TGTGCCAGCAGCGCGATGTCAGATAATTCACCCCTCCACTTT
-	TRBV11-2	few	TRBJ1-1	CASSLGITEAFF	TGTGCCAGCAGCTTAGGTATCACTGAAGCTTTCTTT
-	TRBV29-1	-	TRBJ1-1	CSVEETTGRGEAFF	TGCAGCGTTGAAGAAACGACGGGGAGGGGTGAAGCTTTCTTT
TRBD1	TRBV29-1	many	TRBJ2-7	CSVSGGQRSSYEQYF	TGCAGCGTTTCAGGGGGCCAGCGTAGCTCCTACGAGCAGTACTTC
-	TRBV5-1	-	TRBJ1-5	CASSLLDSDNQPQHF	TGTGCCAGCAGCTTGTTGGACAGCGACAATCAGCCCCAGCATTTT
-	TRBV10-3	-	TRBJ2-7	CAISVGHRAYEQYF	TGTGCCATCAGTGTGGGACACCGGGCCTACGAGCAGTACTTC
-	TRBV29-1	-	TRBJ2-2	CASSESQGAGGTGELFF	TGCGCCAGCAGTGAGTCGCAGGGGGCGGGAGGCACCGGGGAGCTGTTTTTT
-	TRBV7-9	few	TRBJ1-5	CASSLDARVGNQPQHF	TGTGCCAGCAGCTTAGACGCCAGGGTGGGCAATCAGCCCCAGCATTTT
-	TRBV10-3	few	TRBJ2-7	CAIVQGIHEQYF	TGTGCCATAGTACAGGGTATCCACGAGCAGTACTTC
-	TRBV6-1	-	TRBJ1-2	CASSETGGNYGYTF	TGTGCCAGCAGTGAAACCGGAGGAAACTATGGCTACACCTTC
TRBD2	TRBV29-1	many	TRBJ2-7	CSVGTSDVDEQYF	TGCAGCGTTGGGACTAGCGACGTGGACGAGCAGTACTTC
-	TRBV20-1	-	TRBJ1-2	CSLERNYGYTF	TGCAGCTTGGAAAGGAACTATGGCTACACCTTC
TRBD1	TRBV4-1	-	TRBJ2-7	CASSHHGQGDYEQYF	TGCGCCAGCAGCCACCATGGACAGGGAGACTACGAGCAGTACTTC
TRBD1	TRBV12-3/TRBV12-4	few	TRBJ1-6	CASSGRDRDSPLHF	TGTGCCAGCAGTGGGCGGGACAGGGACTCACCCCTCCACTTT
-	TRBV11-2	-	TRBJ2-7	CASSLGGSGSYEQYF	TGTGCCAGCAGCTTAGGAGGGTCGGGCTCCTACGAGCAGTACTTC